The 29 T cell receptor beta chains reported below all come from one sample, sequenced in a study of tumor-infiltrating lymphocytes in primary liver carcinoma. Alongside blood RNA obtained from unsorted whole blood, germline DNA was also extracted. The investigators made TCR beta cDNA from approximately 0.5 ug total RNA, using a constant-region primer. Amplification in three nested multiplex PCR rounds with slightly modified ARM-PCR gave rise to TCR beta libraries. The two initial PCR rounds, about 9 cycles each, used TRBV1-TRBV30 forward and C-beta reverse primers. MiXCR, run by TCRdb on the multiplex PCR reads, gives a single entry per CDR3 protein. The sample lists under 200,000 distinct CDR3 sequences, less than 75% occurring once. Specimen: peripheral blood. The receptors were gathered from a woman aged 55-75 years with primary liver carcinoma and hepatitis B virus infection.

This clonotype appeared a single time. J is TRBJ1-5 and V is TRBV5-1; D might be TRBD1 (6 bases). This CDR3 region has 14 residues. V was pared by 1 base and J by 10 bases, with 15 bases between. Per the germline V gene, CDR1 is SGHRS and CDR2 is YFSETQ. CDR3 DNA sequence: TGCGCCAGCAGCTTGAGGGGGGATTACAATCCCCAGCATTTT. Protein: CASSLRGDYNPQHF.

On this clonotype: Given a much more abundant clone one base away, this may be a read error. J is TRBJ2-5 and V is TRBV6-6, with a tentative D call TRBD1 (6 bases). CDR3 size: 14 residues. Germline values: CDR1 MNHNY, CDR2 SVGAGI (reference sequence). The CDR3 DNA reads TGTACCAGCATCCAGGGGCTGCCCCAAGAGACCCAGTACTTC. Translation gives CTSIQGLPQETQYF.

The V and J genes are TRBV29-1 and TRBJ2-3, with D hard to call. The CDR3 is 17 residues long. V lost 4 bases and J 3 bases, leaving 23 bases between the germline ends. Germline lookup yields CDR1 SQVTM and CDR2 ANQGSEA. CDR3 bases: TGCAGCGTTGGGCAAACCCCGAAAGGAAGCCTTACAGATACGCAGTATTTT. Translated: CSVGQTPKGSLTDTQYF.

Concerning this clonotype itself: Being one base from a much bigger clone, this may be a read error. The rearrangement links TRBV5-6 to TRBJ1-2; the D is unclear. The germline gives CDR1 SGHDT, CDR2 YYEEEE. The CDR3 covers 13 residues. The CDR3 nucleotides read TGTGTCAGCAGCTTTTCAGTCGACGGGGGCTACACCTTC. It codes for CVSSFSVDGGYTF.

To note about this clonotype: One junction end does not reproduce the germline sequence, and a read error may be involved. This chain connects TRBV5-4 to TRBJ2-1, with D tentatively TRBD1 (6 bases). There are 14 residues in the CDR3. Germline loops: CDR1 SGHNT, CDR2 YYREEE (reference sequence). This CDR3 is CASSMDSSYNDQFF. CDR3 nucleotide sequence: TGTGCCAGCAGCATGGACAGCTCCTACAATGACCAGTTCTTC.

To note about this clonotype: One end of the junction is discordant with germline, which a read error may explain. This chain uses TRBV6-5 with TRBJ1-1; D unclear. The CDR3 length is 14 residues. CDR1 and CDR2 (germline): MNHEY, SVGAGI. The CDR3 bases are TGTGCCAGCAGTTACTCGTGGGATGGTCCTGAAGCTCTATTT. It translates to CASSYSWDGPEALF.

About this clonotype itself: At one end the junction does not follow the germline gene, possibly because of a read error. J is TRBJ2-3 and V is TRBV5-4, with no clear D. Germline V gene sequence: CDR1 SGHNT, CDR2 YYREEE (reference sequence). The CDR3 is 15 residues long. CDR3 bases: TGTGCTAGCAGCTCCCTAGTCGGATTCACAGATGCGCAGTATTTT. It translates to CASSSLVGFTDAQYF.

As to this clonotype: At one end, the junction sequence differs from germline, possibly due to a read error. The rearrangement links TRBV12-3 or TRBV12-4 to TRBJ2-5; 11 bases map to TRBD2. The CDR3 length is 16 residues. The CDR3 sequence is CASSSISGRAGEIQYF. The DNA of the CDR3 is TGTGCCAGCAGTTCCATTAGCGGGAGGGCCGGGGAGATCCAGTACTTC.

Comments on this clonotype: Germline is not matched at one junction end, which may reflect a read error. The rearrangement links TRBV11-1 to TRBJ2-6, with a weak D call TRBD1 (6 bases). There are 17 residues in the CDR3. CDR1 and CDR2 from the germline V gene are SGHAT and FQDESV (reference sequence). CDR3 sequence reads: CASSPPRGSSGANVLTF. The CDR3 coding sequence is TGTGCCAGCAGCCCCCCGAGAGGGAGCTCAGGGGCCAACGTCCTGACATTC.

Remarks on this clonotype: The junction and the germline gene differ at one end; a read error may be behind it. The chain's CDR3 is CANSSRDLGEKLFF. CDR3 in DNA: TGTGCCAACAGCTCCCGGGACCTGGGTGAAAAACTGTTTTTT. This chain links TRBV7-9 with TRBJ1-4; D is perhaps TRBD1 (5 bases). Germline V gives CDR1 SEHNR, CDR2 FQNEAQ (reference sequence). The CDR3 contains 14 residues.

This clonotype was counted only a few times. One base away lies a much larger clone, so this may be a sequencing read error. This chain joins TRBV29-1 and TRBJ2-7; D gene ambiguous. CDR3 length: 14 residues. CDR1 and CDR2 (germline): SQVTM, ANQGSEA. The CDR3 nucleotides read TGCGGCGTTGTGAAGCGAGTTGCCCCCTACGAGCAGTACTTC. This gives the protein CGVVKRVAPYEQYF.

Comments on this clonotype: One end of the junction is discordant with germline, which a read error may explain. The chain links TRBV11-2 to TRBJ2-1; maybe TRBD1 (6 bases). This CDR3 contains 15 residues. The germline gives CDR1 SGHAT, CDR2 FQNNGV. Here the CDR3 DNA reads TGTGCCTGCAGCTCAGGGAACAGGGTCTACAATGAGCAGTTCTTC. Protein product: CACSSGNRVYNEQFF.

This chain connects TRBV5-6 to TRBJ2-7, with TRBD1 matching 10 bases. The CDR3 length is 15 residues. CDR1 and CDR2 from the germline V gene are SGHDT and YYEEEE. With V trimmed by 4 bases and J by 4 bases, 8 bases remained unmatched. The CDR3 spells CASSRRTGGWYEQYF. CDR3 bases: TGTGCCAGCAGCCGCCGGACAGGGGGTTGGTACGAGCAGTACTTC.

A remark on this clonotype: Mismatch with germline at one junction end may stem from a read error. V gene TRBV28 combines with J gene TRBJ1-5; weak D call: TRBD1 (5 bases). The CDR3 contains 14 residues. The germline gives CDR1 MDHEN, CDR2 SYDVKM. The CDR3 nucleotides read TGTGCCAGCAGCCGCGCAGGGTTCTATCAGCCCGAGCATTTT. It encodes CASSRAGFYQPEHF.

This clonotype was seen more than once but under ten times. The gene calls are TRBV28 and TRBJ1-5; D is possibly TRBD1 (6 bases). There are 16 residues in the CDR3. The V gene's germline CDR1 is MDHEN and CDR2 SYDVKM. The V and J ends lost 1 base and 4 bases respectively, with 14 bases between them. The CDR3, as DNA: TGTGCCAGCAGTTTATTGGTTGCCCAGGGGAATCAGCCCCAGCATTTT. Protein product: CASSLLVAQGNQPQHF.

The rearrangement uses TRBV6-6 and TRBJ1-1, with D unclear. V was cut by 7 bases and J by 6 bases, with 15 bases left in between. CDR1 and CDR2 from the germline V gene are MNHNY and SVGAGI (reference sequence). The CDR3 is 13 residues long. CDR3: CASTRTVKSEAFF. The CDR3 region has the DNA TGTGCCAGCACCAGGACGGTGAAATCTGAAGCTTTCTTT.

In this sample, this clonotype turned up a few times. A single base separates this from a much larger clone, so it may be a read error. The chain carries TRBV11-3 and TRBJ1-2; D unresolved. From germline, CDR1 is SGHNT and CDR2 YENEEA. This CDR3 has 13 residues. This CDR3 reads CAGSPSSWGGYTF. The CDR3 nucleotides read TGTGCCGGCAGTCCCTCTTCTTGGGGTGGCTACACCTTC.

This chain uses TRBV18 with TRBJ1-1; 7 nucleotides line up with TRBD1. This CDR3 region has 15 residues. Losses at the gene ends were 4 bases for V and 1 base for J; bases not matched to a gene: 6. From germline, CDR1 is KGHSH and CDR2 LQKENI. The CDR3, as DNA: TGTGCCAGCTCACAATACACAGGGGAGAACACTGAAGCTTTCTTT. It encodes CASSQYTGENTEAFF.

In the case of this clonotype: The CDR3 end shows no conserved phenylalanine or tryptophan, and so a read error is likely. The J gene is TRBJ2-3, the V gene TRBV5-1, with D possibly being TRBD2 (7 bases). The CDR3 loop spans 16 amino acids. The V gene's germline CDR1 is SGHRS and CDR2 YFSETQ. The CDR3 loop is CASNLGAKRDTDTQYL. The CDR3 DNA sequence: TGCGCCAGCAACTTGGGGGCTAAGCGGGACACAGATACGCAGTATTTG.

Regarding this clonotype: This may be a read error, as it is one base from a much larger clone. J is TRBJ1-1 and V is TRBV12-3 or TRBV12-4; perhaps TRBD1 as D (6 bases). The CDR3 has 13 residues. CDR3 amino acids: CASSPRGDTEVFF. Written as DNA, the CDR3 is TGTGCCAGCAGTCCCCGCGGGGACACTGAAGTTTTCTTT.

This clonotype is medium-sized (0.01 to 0.1%) by share. The chain's CDR3 is CASSLVRGGGANVLTF. For the CDR3, the DNA is TGTGCCAGCAGCTTAGTTCGGGGTGGTGGGGCCAACGTCCTGACTTTC. The J gene is TRBJ2-6, the V gene TRBV11-2, with D perhaps TRBD2 (5 bases). Trimming stripped 1 base from V and 3 bases from J, with 10 bases between. The CDR3 is made up of 16 amino acids. Germline CDR1 reads SGHAT; CDR2 reads FQNNGV.

Of note for this clonotype: This may arise from a read error, as a much more abundant clone is one base away. V usage is TRBV4-2 and J usage is TRBJ2-1; D not resolved. Per germline, CDR1 LGHNA and CDR2 YNFKEQ. This CDR3 is 12 amino acids long. The V end lost 0 bases, the J end lost 9 bases, and 6 bases lay between the germline ends. CDR3 nucleotide sequence: TGTGCCAGCAGCCAAGATGTAAGTGAGCAGTTCTTC. Translated: CASSQDVSEQFF.

Concerning this clonotype: The germline gene is not matched at one end of the junction; a read error may be the cause. J is TRBJ2-3 and V is TRBV11-1, with 8 nucleotides matching TRBD1. Germline V lookup: CDR1 SGHAT, CDR2 FQDESV (reference sequence). The CDR3 sequence is 14 residues long. CDR3 residues: CASSLYRGTDTQYF. The CDR3 bases are TGTGCCAGCAGTTTATACAGGGGGACAGATACGCAATATTTT. The complete variable domain, with remaining parts taken from reference TRBV11-1 and TRBJ2-3, reads EAEVAQSPRYKITEKSQAVAFWCDPISGHATLYWYRQILGQGPELLVQFQDESVVDDSQLPKDRFSAERLKGVDSTLKIQPAELGDSAMYLCASSLYRGTDTQYFGPGTRLTVL.

This clonotype appeared many times. The rearrangement uses TRBV29-1 and TRBJ2-3; a possible D gene is TRBD2 (6 bases). The V end lost 5 bases, the J end lost 5 bases, and 11 bases lay between the germline ends. The CDR3 sequence is 12 residues long. Germline V gives CDR1 SQVTM, CDR2 ANQGSEA. The CDR3 reads CSVHGSVDTQYF. DNA for the CDR3: TGCAGCGTTCACGGGAGCGTAGATACGCAGTATTTT.

This clonotype was recorded at least ten times. For the CDR3, the DNA is TGTGCCAGCAGTGTAGACTATCTATCCTACGAGCAGTACTTC. Encoded protein: CASSVDYLSYEQYF. The V gene is TRBV6-1, the J gene TRBJ2-7, with D possibly being TRBD2 (5 bases). V was cut by 4 bases and J by 1 base, with 11 bases left in between. CDR1 is MNHNS, CDR2 SASEGT, per germline. The CDR3 loop spans 14 amino acids.

For this clonotype: Being one base from a much bigger clone, this may be a read error. The genes are TRBV7-8 and TRBJ1-6, with D uncertain. Germline V gives CDR1 SGHVS, CDR2 FQNEAQ. Trimming took 5 bases from V and 7 from J, leaving 9 bases between them. This CDR3 spans 13 amino acids. CDR3 nucleotides: TGTGCCAGCAGCCTGATGGCGAATTCACCCCTCCACTTT. Translation gives CASSLMANSPLHF.

The rearrangement joins TRBV28 to TRBJ2-1; D gene unclear. This CDR3 region has 13 residues. Germline values: CDR1 MDHEN, CDR2 SYDVKM. V lost 10 bases and J lost 7, with 17 bases in between. This chain's CDR3 is CATQKPDHNEQFF. CDR3 sequence (DNA): TGTGCCACCCAAAAACCCGACCATAATGAGCAGTTCTTC.

Comments on this clonotype: A much larger clonotype is one base distant, so this may be a read error. The rearrangement uses TRBV10-3 and TRBJ1-1, with a tentative D call TRBD1 (5 bases). This CDR3 region has 14 residues. Germline lookup yields CDR1 ENHRY and CDR2 SYGVKD. V was cut by 0 bases and J by 7 bases, with 12 bases left in between. The CDR3 here is CAISESGDGSEAFF. The CDR3, as DNA: TGTGCCATCAGTGAGTCGGGGGATGGGAGTGAAGCTTTCTTT.

There are a few counts of this clonotype. J is TRBJ2-1 and V is TRBV28, with a possible D match to TRBD1 (5 bases). The CDR3 is 12 amino acids. V dropped 4 bases and J dropped 7 bases, with 8 bases sitting between them. The germline V gene encodes CDR1 MDHEN and CDR2 SYDVKM. DNA for the CDR3: TGTGCCAGCAGTTCAGGGTCTAATGAGCAGTTCTTC. It is translated as CASSSGSNEQFF.